These 12 T cell receptor beta chains were all obtained from the same sample, sequenced in a study of T cell changes during pregnancy in multiple sclerosis (dated by TCRdb to between 2017 and 2020). Library preparation used the immunoSEQ multiplex PCR assay. TCRdb re-hosts the immuneACCESS table, in-frame sequences only. Its copies lack some clones; in the studies checked, an unresolved V gene accounts for under half of them, and the cause for the rest is not known. This sample is represented by 25,000 to 30,000 clones; 80% to 90% of them were singletons. The ten largest clones take up 0.6% to 0.85% of the sample. The material was CD4+ T cells from peripheral blood mononuclear cells, obtained in the second trimester of pregnancy. These receptor sequences come from a female donor with multiple sclerosis, enrolled in a pregnancy study.

The CDR3, as DNA: TGTGCCAGCAGCCGAGCCGGTGAGCACACAGATACGCAGTATTTT. Protein: CASSRAGEHTDTQYF. V and J are TRBV5-8 and TRBJ2-3; no reliable D call. Germline CDR1 and CDR2: SGHTS and YDEGEE. The germline V and J ends were trimmed by 4 bases and 2 bases, with 14 bases remaining between them. CDR3 length: 15 amino acids.

The rearrangement joins TRBV5-4 to TRBJ1-1, with TRBD1 matching over 7 bases. Trimming cost V 5 bases and J 8 bases; bases outside gene matches: 12. Per germline, CDR1 SGHNT and CDR2 YYREEE (reference sequence). The CDR3 covers 14 residues. CDR3: CASSFPGQPFEAFF. In DNA form, the CDR3 reads TGTGCCAGCAGTTTTCCGGGACAGCCTTTCGAAGCTTTCTTT.

The chain couples TRBV23-1 to TRBJ2-2, with no clear D. TRBV23-1 falls under the ORF class, with uncertain function. The ends were cut back, 4 bases at V and 5 bases at J, with 17 bases in the middle. The CDR3 extends over 16 amino acids. The CDR3 spells CASSLNGLHRTGELFF. The DNA of the CDR3 is TGCGCCAGCAGTCTAAATGGGCTACATAGAACCGGGGAGCTGTTTTTT.

The V call is TRBV9, the J call TRBJ2-1, with a possible D match to TRBD2 (5 bases). Trimming left V 1 base short and J 2 bases short, with 10 bases between. The CDR3 length is 15 residues. Germline V lookup: CDR1 SGDLS, CDR2 YYNGEE. DNA for the CDR3: TGTGCCAGCAGCGTATTAAGCGGCACCTACAATGAGCAGTTCTTC. Protein product: CASSVLSGTYNEQFF. The variable domain in full, completed from reference TRBV9 and TRBJ2-1, reads DSGVTQTPKHLITATGQRVTLRCSPRSGDLSVYWYQQSLDQGLQFLIQYYNGEERAKGNILERFSAQQFPDLHSELNLSSLELGDSALYFCASSVLSGTYNEQFFGPGTRLTVL.

This clone turned up a few times. The chain uses TRBV10-3 and TRBJ1-3; D is ambiguous. Germline CDR1 reads ENHRY; CDR2 reads SYGVKD. Trimming took 6 bases from V and 1 from J, leaving 7 bases between them. This CDR3 region has 13 residues. CDR3 loop: CAISSASGNTIYF. CDR3 sequence (DNA): TGTGCCATCAGCTCCGCGTCTGGAAACACCATATATTTT.

The CDR3 sequence: CASSWLTATNEKLFF. In nucleotides, the CDR3 is TGCGCCAGCAGCTGGCTGACAGCAACTAATGAAAAACTGTTTTTT. This chain joins TRBV5-1 and TRBJ1-4; a possible D gene is TRBD1 (5 bases). Germline CDR1 is SGHRS and CDR2 is YFSETQ. This CDR3 is built from 15 residues. The V gene lost 3 bases and the J gene lost 0 bases, with 9 bases spanning the gap.

This sequence joins TRBV15 and TRBJ1-1; TRBD1 matches at 11 bases. Germline CDR1 is LNHNV and CDR2 is YYDKDF (reference sequence). This CDR3 has 17 residues. V shed 1 base, J shed 7 bases, and the junction held 11 bases outside the gene matches. CDR3 in amino acids: CATSRVPLDRGQGEAFF. The CDR3 nucleotides read TGTGCCACCAGCAGAGTTCCGCTGGACAGGGGGCAAGGTGAAGCTTTCTTT. Full variable domain (missing parts from reference TRBV15 and TRBJ1-1): DAMVIQNPRYQVTQFGKPVTLSCSQTLNHNVMYWYQQKSSQAPKLLFHYYDKDFNNEADTPDNFQSRRPNTSFCFLDIRSPGLGDTAMYLCATSRVPLDRGQGEAFFGQGTRLTVV.

The chain's CDR3 is CASSRQGADTQYF. The CDR3 nucleotides read TGTGCCAGCAGTCGACAGGGCGCAGATACGCAGTATTTT. The J gene is TRBJ2-3, the V gene TRBV7-3; TRBD1 aligns across 7 bases. The CDR3 extends over 13 amino acids. V shed 6 bases and J 4 bases; nucleotides not matched to a gene: 4. Germline CDR1 reads SGHTA; CDR2 reads FQGTGA.

The rearrangement uses TRBV9 and TRBJ2-5, with 8 bases matching TRBD2. The germline CDR1 and CDR2 sequences are SGDLS and YYNGEE. There are 15 residues in the CDR3. J was trimmed by 5 bases and V by 0 bases; bases with no gene match: 6. The CDR3 region has the DNA TGTGCCAGCAGCGTAGGGGCGGGGGGCGAGGAGACCCAGTACTTC. Translating gives CASSVGAGGEETQYF.

The CDR3 nucleotides are TGTGCCAGCAGTTTGACGGGGGGGACCACTGAAGCTTTCTTT. Protein sequence: CASSLTGGTTEAFF. This chain links TRBV28 with TRBJ1-1; possible D gene TRBD1, 5 bases. V lost 3 bases and J 4 bases, leaving 12 bases between the germline ends. From germline, CDR1 is MDHEN and CDR2 SYDVKM. The length of the CDR3 is 14 residues.

The rearrangement uses TRBV28 and TRBJ2-2; a possible D gene is TRBD1 (5 bases). CDR1 and CDR2 from the germline V gene are MDHEN and SYDVKM. V was shortened by 10 bases and J by 0 bases, with 9 bases between the two germline ends. This CDR3 spans 13 amino acids. The CDR3 is CATRQSNTGELFF. In nucleotides, the CDR3 is TGTGCCACCCGACAGTCGAACACCGGGGAGCTGTTTTTT.

V is TRBV7-8 and J is TRBJ1-1; no definite D call. Germline V gene lookup returns CDR1 SGHVS and CDR2 FQNEAQ. The CDR3 spans 16 residues. The germline V and J ends were trimmed by 5 bases and 5 bases, with 21 bases remaining between them. This CDR3 is CASSQSTRHGGTEAFF. CDR3 DNA sequence: TGTGCCAGCAGCCAATCAACAAGGCACGGAGGGACTGAAGCTTTCTTT.